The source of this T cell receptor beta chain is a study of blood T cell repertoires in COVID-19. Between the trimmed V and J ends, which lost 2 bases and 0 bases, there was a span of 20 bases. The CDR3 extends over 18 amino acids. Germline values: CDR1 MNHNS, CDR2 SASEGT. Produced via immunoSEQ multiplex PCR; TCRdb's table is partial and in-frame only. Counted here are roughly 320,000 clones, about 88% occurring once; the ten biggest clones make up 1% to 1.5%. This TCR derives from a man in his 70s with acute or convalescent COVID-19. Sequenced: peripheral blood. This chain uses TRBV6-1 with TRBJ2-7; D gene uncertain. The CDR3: CASSESYEAGSPSYEQYF. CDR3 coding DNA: TGTGCCAGCAGTGAATCCTATGAAGCAGGATCTCCCTCCTACGAGCAGTACTTC.